The 21 T cell receptor beta chains given below trace back to one sample, sequenced in a study of blood T cell repertoires in COVID-19. Method: immunoSEQ multiplex PCR; TCRdb's copy keeps in-frame clones and lacks some. The sample has around 87,000 clones; 75% to 85% are singletons. Sequencing input: peripheral blood. These TCRs come from an elderly woman with acute or convalescent COVID-19.

V gene TRBV2 combines with J gene TRBJ2-7, with 8 bases identical to TRBD1. Germline-derived CDR1 and CDR2 are SNHLY and FYNNEI. The CDR3 consists of 15 residues. With V trimmed by 1 base and J by 6 bases, 8 bases remained unmatched. The CDR3 loop reads CASSEDRTGLFEQYF. CDR3 nucleotide sequence: TGTGCCAGCAGTGAAGACCGGACAGGGTTGTTCGAGCAGTACTTC.

This clone occurred a few times. The chain has TRBV7-8 and TRBJ2-1; TRBD2 is a possible D gene (6 bases). Deletions cut 4 bases from V and 2 bases from J, with 21 bases between. CDR1 is SGHVS and CDR2 is FQNEAQ in the germline V gene. This CDR3 spans 18 amino acids. CDR3 bases: TGTGCCAGCAGCTCACGGGGAGGACGGGGTACGACCTACAATGAGCAGTTCTTC. As protein: CASSSRGGRGTTYNEQFF.

Only a few counts were recorded for this clone. The V and J genes are TRBV9 and TRBJ2-3; 7 bases map to TRBD2. The CDR3 extends over 16 amino acids. Germline V gives CDR1 SGDLS, CDR2 YYNGEE. The V gene end was trimmed by 2 bases and the J gene end by 3 bases; junction bases not matched to a gene: 9. The CDR3 nucleotides are TGTGCCAGCAGCGTTCGGGAGGCGCCCTTTACAGATACGCAGTATTTT. It yields the protein CASSVREAPFTDTQYF.

As concerns this clone: This sample also contains other DNA sequences that code for the same CDR3. The chain joins TRBV18 to TRBJ2-7, with 8 positions matching TRBD2. Germline-derived CDR1 and CDR2 are KGHSH and LQKENI. The CDR3 is 15 amino acids. Trimming removed 3 bases from V and 0 bases from J; junction bases left unmatched: 4. The CDR3 here is CASSPGSGSSYEQYF. In DNA form, the CDR3 reads TGTGCCAGCTCACCGGGGAGCGGGAGCTCCTACGAGCAGTACTTC.

The rearrangement joins TRBV6-5 to TRBJ2-3; possible D gene TRBD2, 6 bases. Germline CDR1 MNHEY, CDR2 SVGAGI. V was clipped by 1 base and J by 6 bases, with 17 bases between them. The CDR3 runs 16 residues. The CDR3 DNA sequence: TGTGCCAGCAGTTACTTTTGGAGGGGTAGGACGGATACGCAGTATTTT. Its protein is CASSYFWRGRTDTQYF.

Here the CDR3 reads CASSPLRVAGRNEQFF. The CDR3 DNA reads TGTGCCAGCAGCCCCCTTCGGGTAGCGGGAAGGAATGAGCAGTTCTTC. The chain joins TRBV7-9 to TRBJ2-1, with 8 positions matching TRBD2. V lost 5 bases, J lost 7 bases, and 13 bases stayed unmatched. Germline lookup yields CDR1 SEHNR and CDR2 FQNEAQ (reference sequence). The CDR3 has 16 amino acids.

CDR3: CASGLSDLRWGYTF. CDR3 DNA: TGTGCTAGTGGTTTGAGCGATTTGAGGTGGGGCTACACCTTC. The chain employs TRBV12-5 and TRBJ1-2; D not certain. Trimming pared 2 bases from V and 8 bases from J, leaving 15 bases between. Germline assignment: CDR1 LGHNT and CDR2 FRNRAP. The CDR3 length is 14 residues. The full variable domain, with the rest looked up from reference TRBV12-5 and TRBJ1-2, is DARVTQTPRHKVTEMGQEVTMRCQPILGHNTVFWYRQTMMQGLELLAYFRNRAPLDDSGMPKDRFSAEMPDATLATLKIQPSEPRDSAVYFCASGLSDLRWGYTFGSGTRLTVV.

V and J are TRBV5-1 and TRBJ1-2; D gene unclear. The germline CDR1 and CDR2 sequences are SGHRS and YFSETQ. V was shortened by 7 bases and J by 6 bases, with 10 bases between the two germline ends. The CDR3 extends over 11 amino acids. CDR3 region: CASGRGDGYTF. CDR3 coding DNA: TGCGCCAGCGGGCGGGGAGATGGCTACACCTTC.

This clone was counted once. The DNA for the CDR3 is TGTGCCAGCAGATCGACAGGGGGCAACGAGCAGTACTTC. Amino acids: CASRSTGGNEQYF. The rearrangement links TRBV28 to TRBJ2-7; the match to TRBD1 covers 10 bases. Germline V CDR1 and CDR2: MDHEN, SYDVKM. V gave up 6 bases and J gave up 5 bases; unmatched junction bases: 4. The CDR3 is 13 residues long.

The chain has TRBV28 and TRBJ2-1; TRBD2 aligns across 7 bases. Germline CDR1 MDHEN, CDR2 SYDVKM. The trim removed 4 bases at V and 11 bases at J, leaving 5 bases unmatched. This CDR3 spans 12 amino acids. The CDR3 loop is CASSSGRDKQFF. Here the CDR3 DNA reads TGTGCCAGCAGTTCGGGGAGGGATAAGCAGTTCTTC.

The J gene is TRBJ1-4, the V gene TRBV28, with D maybe TRBD1 (5 bases). Germline loops: CDR1 MDHEN, CDR2 SYDVKM. CDR3 size: 13 residues. Trimming pared 7 bases from V and 8 bases from J, leaving 14 bases between. The CDR3 nucleotides read TGTGCCAGCAATTGGGGGACTAGAGAAAAACTGTTTTTT. Protein product: CASNWGTREKLFF.

CDR3: CASSLGGTGGIDEQFF. The CDR3 nucleotides are TGCGCCAGCAGCTTGGGAGGGACAGGGGGCATCGATGAGCAGTTCTTC. J is TRBJ2-1 and V is TRBV5-1; TRBD1 aligns across 12 bases. The germline V gene encodes CDR1 SGHRS and CDR2 YFSETQ. With 0 bases clipped from V and 8 bases from J, the junction kept 6 bases outside the gene matches. The CDR3 runs to 16 residues. The complete variable domain, with remaining parts taken from reference TRBV5-1 and TRBJ2-1, reads KAGVTQTPRYLIKTRGQQVTLSCSPISGHRSVSWYQQTPGQGLQFLFEYFSETQRNKGNFPGRFSGRQFSNSRSEMNVSTLELGDSALYLCASSLGGTGGIDEQFFGPGTRLTVL.

The gene calls are TRBV7-3 and TRBJ2-1, with 10 bases lining up with TRBD2. V gave up 6 bases and J gave up 3 bases; unmatched junction bases: 5. Germline V gives CDR1 SGHTA, CDR2 FQGTGA. The CDR3 is 15 residues long. The CDR3 sequence is CASSTGTSDYNEQFF. The CDR3 region has the DNA TGTGCCAGCAGTACCGGGACTAGCGACTACAATGAGCAGTTCTTC.

The chain employs TRBV6-6 and TRBJ1-1; D gene unclear. The CDR3 loop spans 13 amino acids. The V gene's germline CDR1 is MNHNY and CDR2 SVGAGI (reference sequence). Trimming stripped 8 bases from V and 0 bases from J, with 10 bases between. CDR3 in amino acids: CASLTGVNTEAFF. The DNA of the CDR3 is TGTGCCAGCCTCACCGGAGTGAACACTGAAGCTTTCTTT.

This chain connects TRBV28 to TRBJ2-2, with 8 bases that match TRBD2. Trimming took 6 bases from V and 4 from J; bases not matched to a gene: 10. Germline CDR1 and CDR2: MDHEN and SYDVKM. The CDR3 is made up of 16 amino acids. CDR3 DNA: TGTGCCAGCAGGCTTAGCGGGACGGGAACCACCGGGGAGCTGTTTTTT. Its translation: CASRLSGTGTTGELFF. Based on the CDR3 plus reference TRBV28 and TRBJ2-2, the full variable domain is DVKVTQSSRYLVKRTGEKVFLECVQDMDHENMFWYRQDPGLGLRLIYFSYDVKMKEKGDIPEGYSVSREKKERFSLILESASTNQTSMYLCASRLSGTGTTGELFFGEGSRLTVL.

The chain joins TRBV6-5 to TRBJ1-6, with D perhaps TRBD1 (6 bases). V was clipped by 8 bases and J by 3 bases, with 11 bases between them. Per the germline V gene, CDR1 is MNHEY and CDR2 is SVGAGI. CDR3 length: 14 residues. CDR3 protein: CASGHRDYNSPLHF. For the CDR3, the DNA is TGTGCCAGCGGACACAGGGACTATAATTCACCCCTCCACTTT.

This clone was seen ten or more times. The chain carries TRBV9 and TRBJ2-2; 13 bases agree with TRBD2. The CDR3 sequence is 18 residues long. Unmatched junction bases numbered 10, after V lost 1 base and J lost 7 bases. The germline V gene encodes CDR1 SGDLS and CDR2 YYNGEE. CDR3 sequence (DNA): TGTGCCAGCAGCGTATTCGGAGGACTAGCGGGGGCACGCGGGGAGCTGTTTTTT. Translating gives CASSVFGGLAGARGELFF.

This chain links TRBV3-1 (or the pseudogene TRBV3-2) with TRBJ2-5; possible D gene TRBD1, 5 bases. The CDR3 length is 15 residues. V lost 1 base to trimming and J lost 4 bases, with 13 bases between them. The V gene's germline CDR1 is LGHDT and CDR2 YNNKEL (reference sequence). The CDR3 here is CASSQGAQTGETQYF. The CDR3 DNA is TGTGCCAGCAGCCAAGGAGCCCAAACAGGAGAGACCCAGTACTTC.

V usage is TRBV6-5 and J usage is TRBJ1-2; D possibly corresponds to TRBD1 (6 bases). This CDR3 is built from 12 residues. From germline, CDR1 is MNHEY and CDR2 SVGAGI. V was cut by 10 bases and J by 4 bases, with 13 bases left in between. The CDR3 coding sequence is TGTGCCACTACAGGGATCGGCTATGGCTACACCTTC. Its protein product is CATTGIGYGYTF.

This clone showed up just a few times. The chain links TRBV12-3 or TRBV12-4 to TRBJ1-2; 7 nucleotides line up with TRBD1. V shed 7 bases and J 7 bases; nucleotides not matched to a gene: 9. CDR3 length: 13 residues. For the CDR3, the DNA is TGTGCCAGCACGAGGGGGCAAGCTGGTGGCTACACCTTC. Protein: CASTRGQAGGYTF.

This clone was picked up one time. J is TRBJ1-1 and V is TRBV29-1, with D hard to call. This CDR3 is 12 amino acids long. Germline V gives CDR1 SQVTM, CDR2 ANQGSEA. V dropped 3 bases and J dropped 4 bases, with 9 bases sitting between them. The CDR3 region has the DNA TGCAGCGTTGAGGAGTCGGGCACTGAAGCTTTCTTT. Residues: CSVEESGTEAFF.